This T cell receptor (beta chain) stems from a study of cytomegalovirus exposure and HLA in healthy donors. The PCR ran on 60 Vbeta and 13 Jbeta primers. Profiling relied on immunoSEQ multiplex PCR, and the TCRdb table lists in-frame clones only, not all of them. In the table there are 100,000 to 120,000 clones, about four fifths of which are singletons. Details on this clone: Its antigen is unidentified.

Per germline, CDR1 SGHRS and CDR2 YFSETQ. The V gene lost 1 base and the J gene lost 2 bases, with 16 bases spanning the gap. CDR3 size: 16 residues. General study results and limits: Presence/absence analysis assumed near-uniform sequencing depth across donors. As immune exposure information, only CMV serostatus was available.

The sequenced sample consisted of PBMCs. The chain joins TRBV5-1 to TRBJ2-7; tentatively, D is TRBD1 (5 bases). This clonotype was sampled from a woman aged 60 to 75 in good health and CMV-seropositive. In nucleotides, the CDR3 is TGCGCCAGCAGCTTGTCCCCCGTGGGGCAGACCTACGAGCAGTACTTC. Its protein is CASSLSPVGQTYEQYF.